These 2 T cell receptor beta chains originate from one sample sequenced in a study of beta chain features in type 1 diabetes. All of the isolated RNA was reverse transcribed, so expressed TCRB transcripts were sequenced. Profiled with immunoSEQ multiplex PCR; TCRdb holds only in-frame clones, not every one. The sample records 600,000 to 650,000 clones, 15% to 19% being singletons. The sample comprised naive CD4+ T cells from blood. The origin of the receptors is a man between 18 and 29 years old in good health.

This clone was found a few times. The junction and the germline gene differ at one end; a read error may be behind it. The V gene is TRBV7-7, the J gene TRBJ2-7; 9 bases align to TRBD1. This CDR3 comprises 15 residues. In germline, CDR1 is SSHAT, CDR2 FNYEAQ (reference sequence). The CDR3 bases are TGTGCTAGCAGCTCAGGGACAGGGCGGTCTAGCGAGCAGTACTTC. The encoded protein is CASSSGTGRSSEQYF.

J is TRBJ1-2 and V is TRBV5-1; D call uncertain. The CDR3 is 15 residues long. Germline values: CDR1 SGHRS, CDR2 YFSETQ. Trimming shortened V by 4 bases and J by 2 bases, and 15 bases separated the two germline ends. The DNA of the CDR3 is TGCGCCAGCAGCCAGACAACGTCGGAGAACTATGGCTACACCTTC. Translated, it gives CASSQTTSENYGYTF.